These T cell receptor beta chains were read from a single sample in a study of cytomegalovirus exposure and HLA in healthy donors. Profiled with immunoSEQ multiplex PCR; TCRdb holds only in-frame clones, not every one. The data show approximately 130,000 clones, over 65% seen once. Sequences were obtained from PBMCs. These receptors all stem from a woman in her thirties in good health and CMV-seronegative. The CDR3 runs from the conserved cysteine through the conserved F or W. Each record gives: CDR3 protein, CDR3 DNA, J gene, D gene, clone size, V gene. D genes are given only for firm matches. The size entry is marked missing in some rows and otherwise reads once, few, many or a size class.

CASSYSGQGKNYGYTF,TGTGCCAGCAGTTACTCGGGACAGGGGAAGAACTATGGCTACACCTTC,TRBJ1-2,TRBD1,few,TRBV6-5
CASSLGGGTYEQYF,TGTGCCAGCAGTTTGGGGGGTGGAACCTACGAGCAGTACTTC,TRBJ2-7,NA,NA,TRBV27
CASSLQVGPLHF,TGTGCCAGCAGCTTGCAAGTCGGACCCCTCCACTTT,TRBJ1-6,NA,few,TRBV5-6
CASSMPGTGEAFF,TGTGCCAGTAGTATGCCCGGGACAGGTGAAGCTTTCTTT,TRBJ1-1,TRBD1,NA,TRBV19
CASSIQGESGYTF,TGTGCCAGTAGTATACAGGGGGAGAGTGGCTACACCTTC,TRBJ1-2,TRBD1,NA,TRBV19
CASCSGANVLTF,TGTGCCAGCTGCTCTGGGGCCAACGTCCTGACTTTC,TRBJ2-6,NA,NA,TRBV19
CASSLDPFLQFF,TGCGCCAGCAGCTTGGATCCGTTTCTGCAGTTCTTC,TRBJ2-1,NA,NA,TRBV5-1
CASSLVAGGSQETQYF,TGTGCCAGCAGCTTAGTAGCGGGGGGGTCCCAAGAGACCCAGTACTTC,TRBJ2-5,TRBD2,NA,TRBV11-3
CASSLGQVETQYF,TGTGCCAGCAGCTTAGGTCAGGTAGAGACCCAGTACTTC,TRBJ2-5,NA,NA,TRBV7-6
CASSLDSYNSPLHF,TGTGCCAGCAGCTTAGACAGTTATAATTCACCCCTCCACTTT,TRBJ1-6,NA,NA,TRBV7-2
CASSHGRDMDIQYF,TGTGCCAGCAGTCACGGGCGGGATATGGACATTCAGTACTTC,TRBJ2-4,NA,once,TRBV6-6
CASSYRQGLTEAFF,TGTGCCAGCAGTTACCGACAGGGTCTAACTGAAGCTTTCTTT,TRBJ1-1,TRBD1,NA,TRBV6-5
CASSEVAGRGEQYF,TGTGCCAGCAGTGAAGTGGCGGGGAGGGGCGAGCAGTACTTC,TRBJ2-7,TRBD2,NA,TRBV11-2
CASSDTRQRSYNSPLHF,TGTGCCAGCAGTGATACGAGACAGAGATCTTATAATTCACCCCTCCACTTT,TRBJ1-6,NA,NA,TRBV2
CASSLFLSGGLETQYF,TGTGCCAGCAGCTTATTCCTTAGCGGGGGGCTAGAGACCCAGTACTTC,TRBJ2-5,TRBD2,NA,TRBV7-9
CASSVTGQGSTGELFF,TGTGCCAGCAGTGTAACGGGACAGGGTAGCACCGGGGAGCTGTTTTTT,TRBJ2-2,TRBD1,NA,TRBV6-1
CASSEGGTYNEQFF,TGTGCCAGCAGCGAAGGCGGAACCTACAATGAGCAGTTCTTC,TRBJ2-1,NA,NA,TRBV9
CASSHREGSNQPQHF,TGTGCCAGCAGCCACCGGGAGGGGAGCAATCAGCCCCAGCATTTT,TRBJ1-5,NA,NA,TRBV5-8
CASSSGTSKYTQYF,TGTGCCAGCAGCTCCGGGACTTCCAAATATACGCAGTATTTT,TRBJ2-3,NA,NA,TRBV6-5
CASGTGRGTEAFF,TGTGCCAGCGGGACAGGGAGGGGCACTGAAGCTTTCTTT,TRBJ1-1,TRBD1,NA,TRBV11-2
CASTTPDRAYYGYTF,TGTGCCAGTACCACCCCCGACAGGGCATACTATGGCTACACCTTC,TRBJ1-2,TRBD1,NA,TRBV19
CASSVVGRGNSPLHF,TGTGCCAGCAGCGTAGTCGGCAGGGGAAATTCACCCCTCCACTTT,TRBJ1-6,NA,many,TRBV9
CASSDRGTGELFF,TGTGCCAGCAGTGACCGAGGAACCGGGGAGCTGTTTTTT,TRBJ2-2,NA,NA,TRBV2
CASTPGQGASYEQYF,TGTGCCAGTACCCCGGGACAGGGTGCGTCCTACGAGCAGTACTTC,TRBJ2-7,TRBD1,NA,TRBV19
CATRSTSRVNTEAFF,TGTGCCACCAGGAGTACGTCCCGAGTGAACACTGAAGCTTTCTTT,TRBJ1-1,NA,few,TRBV15
CASSEGTGRYEQYF,TGCGCCAGCAGCGAGGGGACAGGGCGCTACGAGCAGTACTTC,TRBJ2-7,TRBD1,once,TRBV4-3
CASSWGSGDYEQYF,TGTGCCAGCAGTTGGGGATCGGGGGACTACGAGCAGTACTTC,TRBJ2-7,NA,NA,TRBV5-6
CAWSAGLGSPLHF,TGTGCCTGGAGTGCAGGGTTAGGTTCACCCCTCCACTTT,TRBJ1-6,NA,NA,TRBV30
CASSGQGVNTEAFF,TGTGCCAGCAGTGGACAGGGGGTGAACACTGAAGCTTTCTTT,TRBJ1-1,TRBD1,few,TRBV6-5
CASSPTMGPQPQHF,TGTGCCAGCTCACCGACAATGGGGCCTCAGCCCCAGCATTTT,TRBJ1-5,NA,NA,TRBV18
CASSLLRTSGGTTSYNEQFF,TGTGCCAGCAGCCTTCTAAGGACTAGCGGGGGGACAACCTCCTACAATGAGCAGTTCTTC,TRBJ2-1,TRBD2,NA,TRBV2
CASSQVRAGLAASYEQYF,TGTGCCAGCAGCCAAGTAAGAGCGGGACTAGCGGCCTCCTACGAGCAGTACTTC,TRBJ2-7,TRBD2,once,TRBV4-2
CASSPDRGDYGYTF,TGTGCCAGCAGCCCGGACAGGGGAGACTATGGCTACACCTTC,TRBJ1-2,TRBD1,NA,TRBV5-4
CASSPRLAGNGELFF,TGTGCCAGCAGCCCCCGGCTAGCGGGAAACGGGGAGCTGTTTTTT,TRBJ2-2,TRBD2,NA,TRBV14
CASRGDTNTEAFF,TGTGCCAGCAGGGGGGACACGAACACTGAAGCTTTCTTT,TRBJ1-1,NA,NA,TRBV6-1
CASSPFRGNLGSGYTF,TGTGCCAGCAGTCCCTTCCGGGGGAATTTGGGGAGTGGCTACACCTTC,TRBJ1-2,NA,NA,TRBV28
CASSPGLTDTQYF,TGTGCCAGTAGTCCCGGACTGACAGATACGCAGTATTTT,TRBJ2-3,NA,NA,TRBV19
CASSRGGGDQPQHF,TGTGCCAGCAGTCGGGGGGGAGGGGATCAGCCCCAGCATTTT,TRBJ1-5,NA,NA,TRBV27
CASSSTWGQGKTQYF,TGTGCCAGCAGCTCCACCTGGGGACAGGGGAAGACCCAGTACTTC,TRBJ2-5,TRBD1,NA,TRBV11-2
CASSAHRGSSTDTQYF,TGTGCCAGCAGTGCCCACAGGGGATCTAGCACAGATACGCAGTATTTT,TRBJ2-3,TRBD1,NA,TRBV6-1
CASSSEASNQPQHF,TGTGCCAGCAGTAGTGAAGCGAGCAATCAGCCCCAGCATTTT,TRBJ1-5,NA,NA,TRBV6-4